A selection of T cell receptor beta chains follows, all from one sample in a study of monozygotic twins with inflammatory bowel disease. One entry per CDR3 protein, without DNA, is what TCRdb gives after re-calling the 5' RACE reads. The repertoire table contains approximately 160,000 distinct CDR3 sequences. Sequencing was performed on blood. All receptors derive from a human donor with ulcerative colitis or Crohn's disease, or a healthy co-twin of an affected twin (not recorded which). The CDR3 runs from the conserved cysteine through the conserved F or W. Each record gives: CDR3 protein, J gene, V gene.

CASSRTSGTTSGELFF TRBJ2-2 TRBV5-1
CSADALAGKETQYF TRBJ2-5 TRBV20-1
CASSLSGRGGRHTEAFF TRBJ1-1 TRBV27
CASSGASQETQYF TRBJ2-5 TRBV2
CAISIPGQGGDYEQYF TRBJ2-7 TRBV10-3
CASSRNTRNEQFF TRBJ2-1 TRBV3-1
CASSLEGHSTAVQYF TRBJ2-3 TRBV5-4
CASSQDNKDSNQPQHF TRBJ1-5 TRBV4-3
CSVDREDYGYTF TRBJ1-2 TRBV29-1
CSARGAEPQETQYF TRBJ2-5 TRBV20-1
CASSQIQGIQPQHF TRBJ1-5 TRBV2
CSVALAGGRYNEQFF TRBJ2-1 TRBV29-1
CASSPDGNSYNEQFF TRBJ2-1 TRBV12-3/TRBV12-4
CASSLGTSGGATKRYNEQFF TRBJ2-1 TRBV5-1
CASSLVPDSPNYGYTF TRBJ1-2 TRBV5-1
CASRGRGANVLTF TRBJ2-6 TRBV10-2
CASSSDGPGDTQYF TRBJ2-3 TRBV5-4
CASSPLRGHTEAFF TRBJ1-1 TRBV12-3/TRBV12-4
CASSYGTNQPQYF TRBJ1-5 TRBV6-5
CASSFLDRNNEQFF TRBJ2-1 TRBV7-6
CASSPPGSDLAKNIQYF TRBJ2-4 TRBV18
CASSYSVGQGEAFF TRBJ1-1 TRBV6-6
CAISERAGREAFF TRBJ1-1 TRBV10-3
CASSEAWLAGGPGDTQYF TRBJ2-3 TRBV6-1
CASSQVRGAETQYF TRBJ2-5 TRBV14
CASSLGPQQAEAFF TRBJ1-1 TRBV7-6
CASTTTNTGELFF TRBJ2-2 TRBV5-1
CAITHGGWPGYTF TRBJ1-2 TRBV6-6
CASSSQDRGLTEAFF TRBJ1-1 TRBV5-1
CSESAKGWGTEAFF TRBJ1-1 TRBV20-1
CASSLSGNYEQYF TRBJ2-7 TRBV7-6
CMGQGQHSYEQYF TRBJ2-7 TRBV20-1
CASRGLAPINNEQFF TRBJ2-1 TRBV28
CASSFGQVPNEQFF TRBJ2-1 TRBV27
CASSLRLGLAEYNEQFF TRBJ2-1 TRBV12-3/TRBV12-4
CASRPSGATATNEKLFF TRBJ1-4 TRBV11-2
CSVGEQGRETQYF TRBJ2-5 TRBV29-1
CASSFSGANYGYTF TRBJ1-2 TRBV7-2
CASSPPASSEQYF TRBJ2-7 TRBV18
CASSQDRGQGGGYTF TRBJ1-2 TRBV4-1
CASSLFLVGTGELFF TRBJ2-2 TRBV3-1
CASSPGDYIQYF TRBJ2-4 TRBV18
CASSQGLARSTDTQYF TRBJ2-3 TRBV4-3
CASSFHRLATGELFF TRBJ2-2 TRBV7-2
CASSQRERLNTEAFF TRBJ1-1 TRBV4-1
CASSFGVEGEKLFF TRBJ1-4 TRBV7-9
CAISESERTSYF TRBJ2-7 TRBV10-3
CSARHGPDTQYF TRBJ2-3 TRBV20-1